This T cell receptor beta chain was observed in a study of cytotoxic CD8 clonotypes in ibrutinib-treated CLL. Produced via immunoSEQ multiplex PCR; TCRdb's table is partial and in-frame only. This table holds about 130,000 clones, roughly three quarters found once. V was clipped by 5 bases and J by 4 bases, with 9 bases between them. Germline CDR1 reads SGHVS; CDR2 reads FNYEAQ. This CDR3 is 13 amino acids long. V is TRBV7-6 and J is TRBJ1-5, with unresolved D. The starting material was PBMCs, obtained after 12 months of ibrutinib treatment. The receptor comes from a human donor with chronic lymphocytic leukemia. The CDR3 is CASSLTENQPQHF. In nucleotides, the CDR3 is TGTGCCAGCAGCCTAACGGAAAATCAGCCCCAGCATTTT.